Following are 23 T cell receptor beta chains from one sample sequenced in a study of T cell responses to AZD1222 COVID-19 vaccine. Assay used: immunoSEQ multiplex PCR; TCRdb lists only in-frame clones, some missing. In the table there are approximately 170,000 clones, about 92% of which are singletons. This specimen consisted of peripheral blood, obtained on day 0 of AZD1222 vaccination. These receptors came from an adult in good health.

The chain couples TRBV18 to TRBJ1-1; D is undetermined. The germline CDR1 and CDR2 sequences are KGHSH and LQKENI. CDR3 size: 14 residues. V lost 3 bases to trimming and J lost 7 bases, with 15 bases between them. CDR3: CASSPAGRGIEAFF. DNA for the CDR3: TGTGCCAGCTCACCCGCCGGTCGGGGAATTGAAGCTTTCTTT.

Here the CDR3 DNA reads TGTGCCAGCAAGCAGGAAGAAGCCAAAAACATTCAGTACTTC. Translated, it gives CASKQEEAKNIQYF. The rearrangement links TRBV2 to TRBJ2-4; D is uncertain. V lost 7 bases to trimming and J lost 0 bases, with 10 bases between them. Germline CDR1 is SNHLY and CDR2 is FYNNEI. There are 14 residues in the CDR3.

The genes are TRBV18 and TRBJ1-3, with 7 nucleotides matching TRBD1. Germline CDR1 KGHSH, CDR2 LQKENI. V lost 1 base and J lost 0; bases outside the gene matches: 12. This CDR3 has 19 residues. CDR3 protein: CASSPLGQGDLISGNTIYF. In DNA form, the CDR3 reads TGTGCCAGCTCACCACTAGGCCAGGGGGACCTCATCTCTGGAAACACCATATATTTT.

J is TRBJ1-6 and V is TRBV5-5; D ambiguous. Trimming took off 5 bases at V and 8 bases at J, with 14 bases between the two ends. CDR1 is SGHKS, CDR2 YYEKEE, per germline (reference sequence). The CDR3 is made up of 14 amino acids. The CDR3 reads CASSLEGSDSPLHF. DNA for the CDR3: TGTGCCAGCAGTCTGGAGGGATCGGATTCACCCCTCCACTTT.

The chain uses TRBV7-9 and TRBJ1-1, with D possibly TRBD1 on 5 matching bases. The germline CDR1 and CDR2 sequences are SEHNR and FQNEAQ (reference sequence). The CDR3 consists of 17 residues. Trimming stripped 5 bases from V and 0 bases from J, with 19 bases between. The CDR3 DNA sequence: TGTGCCAGCAGCGCAACCCTCGACAGCGTCATGAACACTGAAGCTTTCTTT. As protein: CASSATLDSVMNTEAFF.

This chain uses TRBV18 with TRBJ2-5; 7 nucleotides align to TRBD1. Losses at the gene ends were 6 bases for V and 2 bases for J; bases not matched to a gene: 3. The CDR3 has 13 amino acids. Germline V CDR1 and CDR2: KGHSH, LQKENI. Here the CDR3 reads CASSTGHQETQYF. In DNA form, the CDR3 reads TGTGCCAGCTCGACAGGGCATCAAGAGACCCAGTACTTC.

Concerning this clone itself: Within the sample, other DNA sequences also encode this same CDR3. The gene calls are TRBV19 and TRBJ1-1; tentatively, D is TRBD1 (6 bases). This CDR3 comprises 12 residues. Trimming took off 6 bases at V and 3 bases at J, with 8 bases between the two ends. Germline-derived CDR1 and CDR2 are LNHDA and SQIVND (reference sequence). CDR3 nucleotide sequence: TGTGCCAGTAGGCAGGGGTACACTGAAGCTTTCTTT. Its protein product is CASRQGYTEAFF.

The chain links TRBV5-6 to TRBJ1-5; D unclear. Per the germline V gene, CDR1 is SGHDT and CDR2 is YYEEEE. The V end lost 2 bases, the J end lost 4 bases, and 4 bases lay between the germline ends. This CDR3 spans 12 amino acids. For the CDR3, the DNA is TGTGCCAGCAGCTTAGGGAATCAGCCCCAGCATTTT. Amino acids: CASSLGNQPQHF. Drawing the rest from reference TRBV5-6 and TRBJ1-5, the complete variable domain is DAGVTQSPTHLIKTRGQQVTLRCSPKSGHDTVSWYQQALGQGPQFIFQYYEEEERQRGNFPDRFSGHQFPNYSSELNVNALLLGDSALYLCASSLGNQPQHFGDGTRLSIL.

This chain connects TRBV6-5 to TRBJ2-1; 7 nucleotides agree with TRBD2. Per germline, CDR1 MNHEY and CDR2 SVGAGI. This CDR3 has 15 residues. With V trimmed by 4 bases and J by 6 bases, 9 bases remained unmatched. As DNA, the CDR3 is TGTGCCAGCAGTTGGCGACTAGCCGCGGGCAATGAGCAGTTCTTC. Residues: CASSWRLAAGNEQFF.

V gene TRBV12-5 combines with J gene TRBJ1-5; D perhaps matches TRBD1 (5 bases). This CDR3 region has 16 residues. The V and J ends lost 3 bases and 7 bases respectively, with 19 bases between them. Germline V gives CDR1 LGHNT, CDR2 FRNRAP. The CDR3 region is CASGLDGHGAIQPQHF. DNA for the CDR3: TGTGCTAGTGGTTTAGATGGTCACGGGGCAATCCAGCCCCAGCATTTT.

The V gene is TRBV4-1, the J gene TRBJ1-2, with D tentatively TRBD1 (6 bases). CDR3 size: 13 residues. The V gene's germline CDR1 is MGHRA and CDR2 YSYEKL. Trimming took 1 base from V and 5 from J, leaving 8 bases between them. The CDR3 sequence is CASSQGTGYGYTF. CDR3 DNA: TGCGCCAGCAGCCAAGGAACAGGGTATGGCTACACCTTC.

This rearrangement joins TRBV12-3 or TRBV12-4 to TRBJ1-1; a possible D gene is TRBD1 (6 bases). The CDR3 extends over 12 amino acids. Between the trimmed V and J ends, which lost 6 bases and 7 bases, there was a span of 12 bases. DNA of the CDR3: TGTGCCAGCAGGATGGACAGCGGTGAAGCTTTCTTT. It specifies CASRMDSGEAFF.

This chain joins TRBV7-2 and TRBJ2-3, with D possibly being TRBD1 (6 bases). V was trimmed by 5 bases and J by 2 bases, leaving 17 bases between them. Germline-derived CDR1 and CDR2 are SGHTA and FQGNSA. The CDR3 runs to 16 residues. The CDR3 sequence: CASSLLDRLSTDTQYF. In DNA, the CDR3 is TGTGCCAGCAGCCTTCTAGACAGGCTATCCACAGATACGCAGTATTTT.

V and J are TRBV14 and TRBJ2-7, with TRBD2 as a possible D gene (6 bases). V lost 4 bases and J lost 6, with 7 bases in between. The CDR3 has 11 residues. Germline V gene lookup returns CDR1 SGHDN and CDR2 FVKESK. As DNA, the CDR3 is TGTGCCAGCAGCCCCGGGAGCGAGCAGTACTTC. Protein: CASSPGSEQYF.

The gene calls are TRBV2 and TRBJ2-1; 10 bases fit TRBD1. V was pared by 6 bases and J by 4 bases, with 6 bases of the junction left unmatched. The CDR3 is 15 amino acids. The V gene's germline CDR1 is SNHLY and CDR2 FYNNEI. The CDR3 is CASSGDRGWYNEQFF. The DNA of the CDR3 is TGTGCCAGCAGCGGGGACAGGGGCTGGTACAATGAGCAGTTCTTC.

The rearrangement links TRBV14 to TRBJ2-1; 7 bases map to TRBD2. Unmatched junction bases numbered 10, after V lost 0 bases and J lost 8 bases. CDR3 size: 16 residues. Germline loops: CDR1 SGHDN, CDR2 FVKESK. CDR3 DNA sequence: TGTGCCAGCAGCCAAGATAGGGGCGGGAGTCGCTATGAGCAGTTCTTC. Translated, it gives CASSQDRGGSRYEQFF.

This chain joins TRBV6-5 and TRBJ2-7; 8 bases agree with TRBD2. Trimming removed 0 bases from V and 4 bases from J; junction bases left unmatched: 5. The CDR3 is 15 residues long. Germline V gene sequence: CDR1 MNHEY, CDR2 SVGAGI. The CDR3 loop reads CASSYSSGSGYEQYF. For the CDR3, the DNA is TGTGCCAGCAGTTACTCGAGCGGGAGTGGGTACGAGCAGTACTTC.

This chain links TRBV5-1 with TRBJ2-3; 8 positions agree with TRBD2. The J segment lost 3 bases and the V segment lost 5 bases, leaving 11 bases of the junction unmatched. CDR3 length: 16 residues. Germline CDR1 SGHRS, CDR2 YFSETQ. CDR3 region: CASSSGTGGATDTQYF. The CDR3 DNA reads as TGCGCCAGCAGTTCCGGGACGGGGGGGGCAACAGATACGCAGTATTTT. Supplemented by reference TRBV5-1 and TRBJ2-3, the full variable domain reads KAGVTQTPRYLIKTRGQQVTLSCSPISGHRSVSWYQQTPGQGLQFLFEYFSETQRNKGNFPGRFSGRQFSNSRSEMNVSTLELGDSALYLCASSSGTGGATDTQYFGPGTRLTVL.

This chain joins TRBV13 and TRBJ2-5; D might be TRBD2 (6 bases). The V and J ends lost 3 bases and 4 bases respectively, with 12 bases between them. This CDR3 is built from 14 residues. From germline, CDR1 is PRHDT and CDR2 FYEKMQ (reference sequence). The DNA of the CDR3 is TGTGCCAGCAGCTTTGGGACTGCTGCAGAGACCCAGTACTTC. It yields the protein CASSFGTAAETQYF.

The chain combines TRBV6-5 with TRBJ1-2; maybe TRBD1 (5 bases). The germline gives CDR1 MNHEY, CDR2 SVGAGI. The V end lost 0 bases, the J end lost 7 bases, and 12 bases lay between the germline ends. The CDR3 has 14 residues. The CDR3 here is CASSYSVTVRGYTF. CDR3 sequence (DNA): TGTGCCAGCAGTTACTCGGTGACAGTCCGTGGCTACACCTTC.

The chain recombines TRBV6-5 with TRBJ1-1; D is unresolved. Trimming removed 6 bases from V and 2 bases from J, with 16 bases in between. CDR1 is MNHEY, CDR2 SVGAGI, per germline. The CDR3 extends over 15 amino acids. CDR3 sequence reads: CASSSPARRNTEAFF. The CDR3 nucleotides read TGTGCCAGCAGCTCCCCCGCCAGAAGAAACACTGAAGCTTTCTTT.

The genes are TRBV14 and TRBJ1-1, with a possible D match to TRBD1 (5 bases). Trimming cost V 2 bases and J 1 base, with 11 bases left between them. The CDR3 runs 15 residues. Germline loops: CDR1 SGHDN, CDR2 FVKESK. CDR3 DNA sequence: TGTGCCAGCAGCCAATCTACAGGAAGGAACACTGAAGCTTTCTTT. Translating it yields CASSQSTGRNTEAFF.

The chain uses TRBV29-1 and TRBJ2-1; 14 nucleotides line up with TRBD2. After removal of 6 bases from V and 9 bases from J, the junction contained 7 bases not matched to a gene. Germline CDR1 SQVTM, CDR2 ANQGSEA. This CDR3 region has 14 residues. This chain's CDR3 is CSVSTSGRAGEQFF. In nucleotides, the CDR3 is TGCAGCGTCTCGACTAGCGGGAGGGCCGGTGAGCAGTTCTTC.